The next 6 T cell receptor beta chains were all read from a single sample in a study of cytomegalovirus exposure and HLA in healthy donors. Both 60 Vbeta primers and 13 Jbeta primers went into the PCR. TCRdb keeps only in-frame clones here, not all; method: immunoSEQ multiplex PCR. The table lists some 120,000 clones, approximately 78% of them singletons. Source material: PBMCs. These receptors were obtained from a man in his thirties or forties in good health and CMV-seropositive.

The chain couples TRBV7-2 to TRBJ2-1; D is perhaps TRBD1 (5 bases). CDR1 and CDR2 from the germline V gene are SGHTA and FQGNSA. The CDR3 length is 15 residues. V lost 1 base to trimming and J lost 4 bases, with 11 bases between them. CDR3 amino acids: CASSLGVAGYNEQFF. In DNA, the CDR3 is TGTGCCAGCAGCTTAGGGGTGGCAGGGTACAATGAGCAGTTCTTC.

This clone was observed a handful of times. The CDR3 bases are TGTGCCAGCAGCTCCTACTCTGGCGGGGGCGTGGAGCAGTACTTC. Protein sequence: CASSSYSGGGVEQYF. This sequence joins TRBV5-4 and TRBJ2-7; TRBD2 might be the D (7 bases). CDR1 SGHNT and CDR2 YYREEE come from the germline V gene (reference sequence). This CDR3 has 15 residues. Deletions cut 3 bases from V and 7 bases from J, with 20 bases between.

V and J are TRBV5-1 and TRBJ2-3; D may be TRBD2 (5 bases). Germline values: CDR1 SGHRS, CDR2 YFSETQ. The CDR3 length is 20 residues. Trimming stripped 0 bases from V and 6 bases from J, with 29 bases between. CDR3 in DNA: TGCGCCAGCAGCTTGGGACTTGTTGCGGTTAGCGTCCTACCGGGGGATACGCAGTATTTT. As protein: CASSLGLVAVSVLPGDTQYF. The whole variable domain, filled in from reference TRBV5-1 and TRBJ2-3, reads KAGVTQTPRYLIKTRGQQVTLSCSPISGHRSVSWYQQTPGQGLQFLFEYFSETQRNKGNFPGRFSGRQFSNSRSEMNVSTLELGDSALYLCASSLGLVAVSVLPGDTQYFGPGTRLTVL.

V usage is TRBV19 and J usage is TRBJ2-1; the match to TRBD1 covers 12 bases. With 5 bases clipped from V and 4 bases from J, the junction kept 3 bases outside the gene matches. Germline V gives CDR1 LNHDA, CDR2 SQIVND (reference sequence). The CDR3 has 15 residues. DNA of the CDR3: TGTGCCAGTAGTTGGGGACAGGGGGCTTACAATGAGCAGTTCTTC. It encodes CASSWGQGAYNEQFF.

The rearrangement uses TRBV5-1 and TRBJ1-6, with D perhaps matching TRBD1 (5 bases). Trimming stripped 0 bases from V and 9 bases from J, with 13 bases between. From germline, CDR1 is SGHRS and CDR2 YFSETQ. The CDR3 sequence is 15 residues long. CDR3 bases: TGCGCCAGCAGCTTGGATACCCAGGGTTCTTCACCCCTCCACTTT. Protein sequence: CASSLDTQGSSPLHF.

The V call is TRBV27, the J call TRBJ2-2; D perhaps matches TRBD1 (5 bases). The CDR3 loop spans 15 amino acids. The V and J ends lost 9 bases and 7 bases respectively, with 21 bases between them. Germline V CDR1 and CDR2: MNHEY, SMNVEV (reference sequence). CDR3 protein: CASSEITVQVGELFF. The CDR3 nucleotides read TGTGCCAGTTCCGAAATTACCGTACAGGTCGGGGAGCTGTTTTTT.